This T cell receptor beta chain was sequenced for a study of regulatory T cells in long-lasting Graves disease. Time point: newly diagnosed GD, antithyroid drugs for less than 3 months. The TCR library was prepared using RNA isolated from PBMCs. The TCR beta library used iRepertoire HTBI primers with Arm-PCR amplification of CDR3. TCRdb itself ran the multiplex PCR reads through MiXCR, one entry per CDR3 protein. The sample shows 550,000 to 650,000 distinct CDR3 sequences, roughly 15% of them seen only once. CDR1 is MDHEN, CDR2 SYDVKM, per germline. The CDR3 runs to 15 residues. V lost 5 bases, J lost 0 bases, and 12 bases lay in between. In its sample, this clonotype was seen many times. These data were also reused for a study on T cells in Graves' hyperthyroidism and ophthalmopathy.

V and J are TRBV28 and TRBJ2-3; a weak D match, TRBD2 (6 bases). Sequenced material: peripheral blood mononuclear cells (PBMCs), taken at new diagnosis, from a patient treated with antithyroid drugs. The origin of this receptor is a man younger than 35 with Graves disease. CDR3 DNA: TGTGCCAGCAGTGGGGGGAGCGCTAGCACAGATACGCAGTATTTT. It codes for CASSGGSASTDTQYF.